This T cell receptor (beta chain) was sequenced during a study of T cell responses to AZD1222 COVID-19 vaccine. Findings and limits, study-wide: Donors, mostly white British, included more females; clonal diversity was possibly underestimated. Samples come after the peak T cell response, not at day 14. Baseline serostatus was positive in only a handful of AZD1222 recipients.

On this clone: Its antigen is currently unknown.

The repertoire was sequenced with immunoSEQ multiplex PCR; TCRdb's copy has only in-frame clones and lacks some. The sample has about 140,000 clones, and its top ten clones hold 2% to 2.5%. The germline V gene encodes CDR1 PRHDT and CDR2 FYEKMQ (reference sequence). The V gene lost 6 bases and the J gene lost 0 bases, with 12 bases spanning the gap. The CDR3 contains 16 residues. The chain links TRBV13 to TRBJ1-6; the D is unclear. This TCR was recovered from an adult in good health. Source material: peripheral blood. The CDR3 DNA is TGTGCCAGCAGAAGGGTGGGGAGCTCCTATAATTCACCCCTCCACTTT. Translated, it gives CASRRVGSSYNSPLHF.